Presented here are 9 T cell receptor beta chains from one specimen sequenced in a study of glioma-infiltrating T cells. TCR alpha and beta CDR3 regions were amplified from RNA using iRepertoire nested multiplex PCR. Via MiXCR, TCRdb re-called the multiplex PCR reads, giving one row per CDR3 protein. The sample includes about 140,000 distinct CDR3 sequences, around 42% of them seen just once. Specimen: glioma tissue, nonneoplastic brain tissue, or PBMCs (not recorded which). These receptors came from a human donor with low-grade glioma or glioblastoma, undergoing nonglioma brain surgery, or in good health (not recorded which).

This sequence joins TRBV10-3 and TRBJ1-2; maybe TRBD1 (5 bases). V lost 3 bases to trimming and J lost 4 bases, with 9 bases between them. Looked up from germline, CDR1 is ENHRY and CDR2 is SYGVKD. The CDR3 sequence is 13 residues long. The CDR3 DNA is TGTGCCATCAGTGACGGGGCTGTCTATGGCTACACCTTC. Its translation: CAISDGAVYGYTF.

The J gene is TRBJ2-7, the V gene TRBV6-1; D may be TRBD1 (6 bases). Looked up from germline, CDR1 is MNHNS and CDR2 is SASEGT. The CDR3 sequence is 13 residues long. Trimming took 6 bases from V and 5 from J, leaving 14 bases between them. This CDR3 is CASRSHRANEQYF. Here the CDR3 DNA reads TGTGCCAGCAGGTCCCACAGGGCTAACGAGCAGTACTTC.

CDR3: CASSLISYNEQFF. The CDR3 DNA sequence: TGTGCCAGCAGCTTAATCTCCTACAATGAGCAGTTCTTC. The gene calls are TRBV11-2 and TRBJ2-1; D is unresolved. From germline, CDR1 is SGHAT and CDR2 FQNNGV. V lost 2 bases and J 0 bases, leaving 2 bases between the germline ends. This CDR3 has 13 residues.

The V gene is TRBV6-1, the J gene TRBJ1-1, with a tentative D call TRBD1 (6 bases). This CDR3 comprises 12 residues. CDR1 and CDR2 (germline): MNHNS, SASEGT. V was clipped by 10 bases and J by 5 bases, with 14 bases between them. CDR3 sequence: CATRWGATEAFF. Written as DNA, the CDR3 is TGTGCCACTCGGTGGGGGGCAACTGAAGCTTTCTTT.

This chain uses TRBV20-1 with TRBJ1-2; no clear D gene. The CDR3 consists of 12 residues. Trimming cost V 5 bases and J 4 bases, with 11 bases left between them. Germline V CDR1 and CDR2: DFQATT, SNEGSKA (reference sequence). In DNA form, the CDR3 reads TGCAGTGCTTTCAAGGACTCCTATGGCTACACCTTC. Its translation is CSAFKDSYGYTF.

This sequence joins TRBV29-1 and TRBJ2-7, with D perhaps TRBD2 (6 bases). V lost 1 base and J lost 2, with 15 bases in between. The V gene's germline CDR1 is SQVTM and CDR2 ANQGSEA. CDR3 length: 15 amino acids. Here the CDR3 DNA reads TGCAGCGTTGAAGGGTCGCGGGATAAGACCTACGAGCAGTACTTC. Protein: CSVEGSRDKTYEQYF.

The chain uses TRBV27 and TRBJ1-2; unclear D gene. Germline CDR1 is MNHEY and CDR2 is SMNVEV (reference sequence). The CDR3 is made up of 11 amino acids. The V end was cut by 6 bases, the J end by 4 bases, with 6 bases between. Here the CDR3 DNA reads TGTGCCAGCAGGGGCGGCTATGGCTACACCTTC. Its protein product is CASRGGYGYTF.

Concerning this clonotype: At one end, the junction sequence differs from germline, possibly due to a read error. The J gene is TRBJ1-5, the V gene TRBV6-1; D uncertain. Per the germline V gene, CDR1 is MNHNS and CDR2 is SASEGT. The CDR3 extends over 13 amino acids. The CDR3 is CASGDNSNQPQHF. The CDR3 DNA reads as TGTGCCAGCGGTGATAATAGCAATCAGCCCCAGCATTTT.

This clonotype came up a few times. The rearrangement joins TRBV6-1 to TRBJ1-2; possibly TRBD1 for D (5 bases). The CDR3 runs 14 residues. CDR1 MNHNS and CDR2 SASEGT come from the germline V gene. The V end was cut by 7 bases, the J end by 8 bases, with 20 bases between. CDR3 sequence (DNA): TGTGCCAGCACTCATCGGGCCACAGGATCAGGCTACACCTTC. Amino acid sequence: CASTHRATGSGYTF.